The subject of this entry is one TCR beta chain. Trimming shortened V by 6 bases and J by 4 bases, and 18 bases separated the two germline ends. CDR3 length equals 15 residues. Germline CDR1 is MNHEY and CDR2 is SVGAGI. Sequenced by immunoSEQ multiplex PCR; TCRdb stores in-frame clones only, minus some. The data show nearly 350,000 clones, about 90% seen once. This sample stems from a study of blood T cell repertoires in COVID-19. Sequenced sample: PBMCs or T cells enriched from blood (not recorded which). V and J are TRBV6-5 and TRBJ1-2; unclear D gene. This clonotype originated in a woman aged 25 to 39 who had recovered from COVID-19. The CDR3 DNA is TGTGCCAGCAGGGCTCGATCTAGTTTGTCCTATGGCTACACCTTC. This codes for CASRARSSLSYGYTF.